The next 14 T cell receptor beta chains were all read from a single sample in a study of blood T cells in healthy people across ages. A second PCR of roughly 7 to 11 cycles used a sample-barcoded 5' primer and a J-beta primer mix. MiXCR was run by TCRdb on the 5' RACE reads, yielding one entry per CDR3 protein. The repertoire holds approximately 810,000 distinct CDR3 sequences, 29% seen once, with 17% in the top ten. The sequenced sample consisted of blood. The receptors originated from an elderly woman in good health.

As to this clonotype: A much more abundant neighbour one base away suggests this may be a read error. The genes are TRBV5-1 and TRBJ2-6, with D maybe TRBD2 (6 bases). This CDR3 region has 15 residues. The germline CDR1 and CDR2 sequences are SGHRS and YFSETQ. The CDR3 loop reads CASSYDGTGANVLSF. The CDR3, as DNA: TGCGCCAGCAGCTATGACGGGACTGGGGCCAACGTCCTGAGTTTC.

The CDR3 sequence is CASSLGVELQAFF. CDR3 bases: TGTGCCAGCTCACTGGGTGTGGAGTTACAAGCTTTCTTT. This chain connects TRBV18 to TRBJ1-1; D is unresolved. Germline V gene data show CDR1 as KGHSH and CDR2 as LQKENI. V lost 4 bases and J 9 bases, leaving 15 bases between the germline ends. There are 13 residues in the CDR3.

At least ten counts were recorded for this clonotype. This chain connects TRBV11-2 to TRBJ2-3; the match to TRBD2 covers 10 bases. The junction had 11 bases not matched to a gene; V was cut back by 6 bases and J by 2 bases. This CDR3 is 17 amino acids long. CDR1 SGHAT and CDR2 FQNNGV come from the germline V gene. The DNA for the CDR3 is TGTGCCAGCAGTAGACTAGCGGGCTCAACTTACACAGATACGCAGTATTTT. As protein: CASSRLAGSTYTDTQYF.

As regards this clonotype: A much bigger clone sits one base away, suggesting this may be a read error. This chain uses TRBV11-2 with TRBJ2-5; a possible D gene is TRBD2 (6 bases). The V end was cut by 5 bases, the J end by 11 bases, with 18 bases between. CDR1 and CDR2 (germline): SGHAT, FQNNGV. The CDR3 sequence is 13 residues long. CDR3 in amino acids: CASSPRGGKEQYF. CDR3 nucleotides: TGTGCCAGCAGCCCTAGGGGCGGGAAAGAGCAGTACTTC. The complete variable domain, with remaining parts taken from reference TRBV11-2 and TRBJ2-5, reads EAGVAQSPRYKIIEKRQSVAFWCNPISGHATLYWYQQILGQGPKLLIQFQNNGVVDDSQLPKDRFSAERLKGVDSTLKIQPAKLEDSAVYLCASSPRGGKEQYFGPGTRLLVL.

This clonotype was counted between two and nine times. The rearrangement joins TRBV3-1 to TRBJ2-3; TRBD2 agrees at 13 bases. V lost 4 bases and J lost 0; bases outside the gene matches: 13. Germline values: CDR1 LGHDT, CDR2 YNNKEL (reference sequence). The CDR3 is 20 residues long. The chain's CDR3 is CASSRKRTSGGYFSTDTQYF. CDR3 sequence (DNA): TGTGCCAGCAGCCGAAAAAGGACTAGCGGGGGTTATTTTAGCACAGATACGCAGTATTTT.

The chain recombines TRBV5-1 with TRBJ2-1; TRBD2 matches 8 bases. CDR1 is SGHRS and CDR2 is YFSETQ in the germline V gene. This CDR3 region has 16 residues. Unmatched junction bases numbered 10, after V lost 4 bases and J lost 4 bases. CDR3 loop: CASSRGGVGAYNEQFF. CDR3 nucleotides: TGCGCCAGCAGCCGGGGGGGAGTGGGGGCGTACAATGAGCAGTTCTTC.

This clonotype has at least ten counts. The rearrangement links TRBV11-2 to TRBJ2-7; TRBD1 aligns across 9 bases. Germline trimming cut 1 base from V and 2 bases from J; bases unmatched to any gene: 6. Germline CDR1 reads SGHAT; CDR2 reads FQNNGV. CDR3 length: 16 amino acids. The CDR3 spells CASSLGGGQGTYEQYF. CDR3 sequence (DNA): TGTGCCAGCAGCTTAGGGGGTGGACAGGGGACCTACGAGCAGTACTTC.

This clonotype was observed at least ten times. J is TRBJ2-3 and V is TRBV7-2; the match to TRBD1 covers 9 bases. CDR3 size: 14 residues. Germline V gene sequence: CDR1 SGHTA, CDR2 FQGNSA. V was pared by 8 bases and J by 1 base, with 4 bases of the junction left unmatched. CDR3 residues: CASGRTGGTDTQYF. The CDR3 DNA follows: TGTGCCAGCGGACGGACAGGGGGCACAGATACGCAGTATTTT.

The table lists this clonotype with many counts. V and J are TRBV7-9 and TRBJ2-1, with 10 bases lining up with TRBD1. CDR1 is SEHNR, CDR2 FQNEAQ, per germline (reference sequence). CDR3 size: 13 residues. After removal of 6 bases from V and 6 bases from J, the junction contained 2 bases not matched to a gene. The CDR3 loop is CASSWDRGNEQFF. The CDR3 DNA reads TGTGCCAGCAGTTGGGACAGGGGCAATGAGCAGTTCTTC.

This clonotype was detected many times. The chain carries TRBV29-1 and TRBJ2-1; D gene uncertain. Germline V lookup: CDR1 SQVTM, CDR2 ANQGSEA. The CDR3 totals 14 residues. Trimming took 4 bases from V and 0 from J, leaving 10 bases between them. The CDR3 nucleotides are TGCAGCGTTGGTTTTCAGGCCTCCTACAATGAGCAGTTCTTC. Translated: CSVGFQASYNEQFF.

A word on this clonotype: The CDR3 carries no conserved terminal phenylalanine or tryptophan, so it likely arises from a read error. The chain carries TRBV20-1 and TRBJ2-4, with 12 bases identical to TRBD2. Per germline, CDR1 DFQATT and CDR2 SNEGSKA (reference sequence). The junction had 12 bases not matched to a gene; V was cut back by 1 base and J by 8 bases. The CDR3 covers 17 residues. For the CDR3, the DNA is TGCAGTGCTAGAGCCGGTCTAGCGGGGGGGCTAAAAGACATTCAGTACTTG. Protein: CSARAGLAGGLKDIQYL.

This clonotype was found many times. The chain couples TRBV10-1 to TRBJ2-3; D could derive from TRBD1 or TRBD2 (5 bases each). Germline assignment: CDR1 WNHNN and CDR2 SYGVQD (reference sequence). The CDR3 length is 16 residues. V was shortened by 3 bases and J by 5 bases, with 18 bases between the two germline ends. The CDR3 sequence: CASSDRGFIQGDTQYF. The DNA of the CDR3 is TGCGCCAGCAGTGACCGGGGCTTCATCCAGGGAGATACGCAGTATTTT.

This clonotype was detected many times. The genes are TRBV5-5 and TRBJ1-4, with TRBD1 matching over 9 bases. The CDR3 runs 16 residues. Germline-derived CDR1 and CDR2 are SGHKS and YYEKEE (reference sequence). The V gene end was trimmed by 4 bases and the J gene end by 0 bases; junction bases not matched to a gene: 4. CDR3 nucleotides: TGTGCCAGCAGCCGCCGGGACAGGGCAACTAATGAAAAACTGTTTTTT. This gives the protein CASSRRDRATNEKLFF.

This chain joins TRBV21-1 and TRBJ1-2; the table's D call, TRBD1, was not checked against the DNA. TRBV21-1 is shown as a pseudogene. The CDR3 totals 14 residues. CDR3 sequence reads: CASTDRGANYGHTF. CDR3 nucleotides: TGTGCCAGCACCGACAGGGGGGCTAACTATGGCCACACCTTC.